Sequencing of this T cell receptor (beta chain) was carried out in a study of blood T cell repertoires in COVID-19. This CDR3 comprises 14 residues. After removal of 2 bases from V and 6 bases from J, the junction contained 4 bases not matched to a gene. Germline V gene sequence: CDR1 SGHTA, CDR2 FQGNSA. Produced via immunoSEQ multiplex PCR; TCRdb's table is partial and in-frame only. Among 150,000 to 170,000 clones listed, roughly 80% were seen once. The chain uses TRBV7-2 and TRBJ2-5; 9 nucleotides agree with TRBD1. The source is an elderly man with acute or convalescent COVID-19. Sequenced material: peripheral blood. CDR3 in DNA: TGTGCCAGCAGCTTATTGGGACAGGGACAGACCCAGTACTTC. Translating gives CASSLLGQGQTQYF.